This T cell receptor beta chain was captured in a study of CD8+ T cells in alopecia areata. Overall study: Once tofacitinib had been taken for 6 to 18 months, 6 months off drug followed.

Turning to this clone: The antigen is undetermined.

Study observations and caveats: Given one nonresponder, whether baseline CD8+ expansion relates to response remains uncertain. Many expanded lesional clones persisted during tofacitinib (in both scalp and blood).

RNA extraction and reverse transcription yielded cDNA as sequencing template. Libraries were prepared by immunoSEQ multiplex PCR; TCRdb keeps only in-frame clonotypes and omits some of them. The sample has some 100,000 clones; 58% are singletons. Treatment denoted: oral pan-JAK inhibitor, 5-10 mg twice daily. The origin of this receptor is a human donor with alopecia areata. Source: CD8+ T cells sorted from blood, taken at week 4, from a patient treated with tofacitinib.

CDR3 DNA sequence: TGTGCCAGCAGCCCCGGACGGATGAACACTGAAGCTTTCTTT. It translates to CASSPGRMNTEAFF. The V call is TRBV7-9, the J call TRBJ1-1, with no clear D. Germline-derived CDR1 and CDR2 are SEHNR and FQNEAQ (reference sequence). Trimming cost V 5 bases and J 0 bases, with 10 bases left between them. The CDR3 runs to 14 residues.